Below, 32 T cell receptor beta chains from the same sample are listed, as sequenced in a study of OX40 agonist ivuxolimab in advanced cancers. The protocol was immunoSEQ multiplex PCR, while the TCRdb copy is restricted to in-frame clones and leaves out a portion. This table holds tens of thousands of clones, roughly 80% found once. Sequencing was performed on CD4+ or CD8+ T cells sorted from blood, taken in a trial of the OX40 agonist ivuxolimab. These receptors originate from an adult with an advanced solid tumor such as melanoma, head and neck, liver or kidney cancer.

The V call is TRBV9, the J call TRBJ2-5; possible D gene TRBD2, 6 bases. Germline-derived CDR1 and CDR2 are SGDLS and YYNGEE. The CDR3 is 14 residues long. V was cut by 0 bases and J by 0 bases, with 6 bases left in between. The CDR3 spells CASSVGTNQETQYF. DNA for the CDR3: TGTGCCAGCAGCGTAGGGACTAACCAAGAGACCCAGTACTTC.

This clone was seen just once. The gene calls are TRBV6-5 and TRBJ2-7; 9 bases fit TRBD1. Germline CDR1 and CDR2: MNHEY and SVGAGI. V was pared by 0 bases and J by 3 bases, with 3 bases of the junction left unmatched. The CDR3 contains 15 residues. CDR3 coding DNA: TGTGCCAGCAGTTACTCGGGACAGGGAGGCTACGAGCAGTACTTC. This encodes CASSYSGQGGYEQYF.

The chain carries TRBV27 and TRBJ2-7; the match to TRBD1 covers 9 bases. The CDR3 contains 14 residues. CDR1 and CDR2 from the germline V gene are MNHEY and SMNVEV (reference sequence). With 4 bases clipped from V and 1 base from J, the junction kept 2 bases outside the gene matches. CDR3 loop: CASSWTGDSYEQYF. The DNA for the CDR3 is TGTGCCAGCAGTTGGACAGGGGATTCCTACGAGCAGTACTTC.

This rearrangement joins TRBV5-1 to TRBJ1-3; perhaps TRBD1 as D (5 bases). Germline loops: CDR1 SGHRS, CDR2 YFSETQ. CDR3 length equals 18 residues. V lost 0 bases and J lost 0, with 16 bases in between. CDR3 in amino acids: CASSLAPPSGPSGNTIYF. The DNA of the CDR3 is TGCGCCAGCAGCTTGGCTCCCCCTTCGGGACCCTCTGGAAACACCATATATTTT.

This chain joins TRBV4-2 and TRBJ2-3; TRBD1 matches at 9 bases. The CDR3 covers 13 residues. Germline trimming cut 0 bases from V and 15 bases from J; bases unmatched to any gene: 7. Germline CDR1 LGHNA, CDR2 YNFKEQ. The CDR3 DNA reads as TGTGCCAGCAGCCAAGATAGGGACAGGGCCCCATATTTT. It codes for CASSQDRDRAPYF.

This clone was counted a few times. The chain is built from TRBV29-1 and TRBJ2-1; unclear D gene. Germline CDR1 reads SQVTM; CDR2 reads ANQGSEA. With 8 bases removed from V and 3 bases from J, the gap between germline ends came to 8 bases. The CDR3 consists of 11 residues. CDR3 region: CSFRFYNEQFF. Here the CDR3 DNA reads TGCAGCTTTCGGTTCTACAATGAGCAGTTCTTC.

The chain's CDR3 is CASSLSAANTGELFF. The CDR3 DNA is TGTGCCAGCAGTTTATCAGCGGCGAACACCGGGGAGCTGTTTTTT. The chain recombines TRBV28 with TRBJ2-2; tentative D call: TRBD2 (5 bases). Germline V lookup: CDR1 MDHEN, CDR2 SYDVKM. The V end was cut by 1 base, the J end by 0 bases, with 6 bases between. This CDR3 contains 15 residues. Full variable domain (outside the CDR3, taken from reference TRBV28 and TRBJ2-2): DVKVTQSSRYLVKRTGEKVFLECVQDMDHENMFWYRQDPGLGLRLIYFSYDVKMKEKGDIPEGYSVSREKKERFSLILESASTNQTSMYLCASSLSAANTGELFFGEGSRLTVL.

The chain joins TRBV10-3 to TRBJ1-2; unclear D gene. Germline-derived CDR1 and CDR2 are ENHRY and SYGVKD. CDR3 size: 12 residues. With 2 bases removed from V and 4 bases from J, the gap between germline ends came to 5 bases. Written as DNA, the CDR3 is TGTGCCATCAGTGAGCTGGCCTATGGCTACACCTTC. It is translated as CAISELAYGYTF.

The J gene is TRBJ2-6, the V gene TRBV19; weak D call: TRBD1 (5 bases). This CDR3 comprises 17 residues. Germline V gives CDR1 LNHDA, CDR2 SQIVND (reference sequence). V was shortened by 3 bases and J by 2 bases, with 14 bases between the two germline ends. Written as DNA, the CDR3 is TGTGCCAGTAGTATTACTAAGGGGCGGACTGGGGCCAACGTCCTGACTTTC. Translated, it gives CASSITKGRTGANVLTF.

The V gene is TRBV5-6, the J gene TRBJ1-6; possibly TRBD1 for D (5 bases). The CDR3 covers 14 residues. CDR1 is SGHDT and CDR2 is YYEEEE in the germline V gene. Between the trimmed V and J ends, which lost 1 base and 6 bases, there was a span of 8 bases. The CDR3 region is CASSLRGVNSPLHF. CDR3 sequence (DNA): TGTGCCAGCAGCTTGCGAGGGGTTAATTCACCCCTCCACTTT.

This chain links TRBV19 with TRBJ2-7, with TRBD2 matching over 7 bases. Per germline, CDR1 LNHDA and CDR2 SQIVND (reference sequence). The V gene end was trimmed by 7 bases and the J gene end by 5 bases; junction bases not matched to a gene: 20. The CDR3 covers 17 residues. The CDR3 spells CASTPYFRREGAHEQYF. Here the CDR3 DNA reads TGTGCCAGTACCCCGTATTTTAGGAGGGAGGGTGCCCACGAGCAGTACTTC.

This chain joins TRBV7-9 and TRBJ2-3; TRBD2 matches at 11 bases. This CDR3 comprises 18 residues. J gave up 0 bases and V 4 bases, and 9 bases lay outside the gene matches. Germline V lookup: CDR1 SEHNR, CDR2 FQNEAQ (reference sequence). The CDR3 protein is CASSSLLGTSGSTDTQYF. The CDR3 region has the DNA TGTGCCAGCAGCTCGCTCTTAGGGACTAGCGGTAGCACAGATACGCAGTATTTT.

The chain uses TRBV5-1 and TRBJ2-3, with TRBD2 matching 11 bases. V dropped 0 bases and J dropped 6; count of bases not matched to a gene: 9. The CDR3 totals 17 residues. Looked up from germline, CDR1 is SGHRS and CDR2 is YFSETQ. The CDR3 is CASSLGTTSGSVDTQYF. CDR3 coding DNA: TGCGCCAGCAGCTTGGGGACAACTAGCGGGAGTGTTGATACGCAGTATTTT.

The rearrangement joins TRBV5-6 to TRBJ2-7, with a weak D call TRBD1 (6 bases). Germline CDR1 reads SGHDT; CDR2 reads YYEEEE. This CDR3 has 14 residues. V lost 4 bases and J 6 bases, leaving 17 bases between the germline ends. The CDR3 loop is CASSRGQQGAEQYF. The CDR3 nucleotides read TGTGCCAGCAGCCGAGGACAGCAAGGGGCCGAGCAGTACTTC.

This clone was seen only once. This chain uses TRBV7-2 with TRBJ2-5, with D possibly called TRBD1 or TRBD2 (5 bases each). The J call is in doubt because the DNA end fits TRBJ2-7 better. Germline lookup yields CDR1 SGHTA and CDR2 FQGNSA. The CDR3 extends over 16 amino acids. The CDR3 sequence: CASSRQTGTYSYEQYF. The DNA for the CDR3 is TGTGCCAGCAGCCGTCAAACCGGGACGTACTCCTACGAGCAGTACTTC.

The rearrangement links TRBV28 to TRBJ2-1, with 13 bases that match TRBD2. The CDR3 runs 14 residues. The ends lost 6 bases at V and 9 bases at J; junction bases unmatched: 5. The germline gives CDR1 MDHEN, CDR2 SYDVKM. CDR3 region: CASRWTSGSGEQFF. The CDR3 coding sequence is TGTGCCAGCAGGTGGACTAGCGGGAGTGGTGAGCAGTTCTTC.

This clone showed up just a few times. CDR3 residues: CASSLVATGTGELFF. CDR3 DNA: TGTGCCAGCAGCTTAGTAGCGACGGGCACCGGGGAGCTGTTTTTT. The chain uses TRBV7-9 and TRBJ2-2; D possibly corresponds to TRBD2 (5 bases). Germline V gives CDR1 SEHNR, CDR2 FQNEAQ (reference sequence). The CDR3 has 15 amino acids. V was pared by 1 base and J by 4 bases, with 10 bases between.

This clone was seen once. The junction does not match germline at one end; this may be a read error. The same CDR3 can be traced to other DNA sequences in this sample. The rearrangement uses TRBV27 and TRBJ2-7, with 8 bases that match TRBD2. The CDR3 is made up of 15 amino acids. Per the germline V gene, CDR1 is MNHEY and CDR2 is SMNVEV (reference sequence). CDR3 nucleotides: TGTGCCAGCAGGAATACGGGGGGGAGTTCCTACGAGCAGTACTTT. This codes for CASRNTGGSSYEQYF.

The chain employs TRBV30 and TRBJ1-2, with a weak D call TRBD1 (6 bases). The CDR3 is 16 amino acids. Germline CDR1 and CDR2: GTSNPN and SVGIG (reference sequence). V lost 1 base, J lost 1 base, and 16 bases lay in between. The CDR3 loop reads CAWSGFGGWDNYGYTF. The CDR3, as DNA: TGTGCCTGGAGTGGGTTTGGGGGCTGGGATAACTATGGCTACACCTTC.

In this sample, this clone turned up a few times. The chain is built from TRBV5-1 and TRBJ1-4, with no clear D. The CDR3 contains 14 residues. Per the germline V gene, CDR1 is SGHRS and CDR2 is YFSETQ. Trimming stripped 2 bases from V and 6 bases from J, with 11 bases between. The CDR3 is CASSLRTVDEKLFF. Written as DNA, the CDR3 is TGCGCCAGCAGCTTACGGACGGTAGATGAAAAACTGTTTTTT.

This clone showed up just a few times. The chain is built from TRBV7-9 and TRBJ2-1; D gene ambiguous. Germline CDR1 SEHNR, CDR2 FQNEAQ (reference sequence). This CDR3 comprises 12 residues. The V gene lost 1 base and the J gene lost 7 bases, with 5 bases spanning the gap. CDR3 nucleotide sequence: TGTGCCAGCAGCTTAGTAGGGAATGAGCAGTTCTTC. It is translated as CASSLVGNEQFF.

The J gene is TRBJ2-1, the V gene TRBV7-2; no clear D gene. V lost 5 bases to trimming and J lost 0 bases, with 17 bases between them. The CDR3 length is 17 residues. Per germline, CDR1 SGHTA and CDR2 FQGNSA. The CDR3 protein is CASSPKVTWGSYNEQFF. The CDR3 DNA is TGTGCCAGCAGCCCGAAGGTGACTTGGGGCTCCTACAATGAGCAGTTCTTC.

The chain employs TRBV18 and TRBJ2-7; 9 positions match TRBD1. In germline, CDR1 is KGHSH, CDR2 LQKENI. This CDR3 is 14 amino acids long. With V trimmed by 2 bases and J by 6 bases, 5 bases remained unmatched. CDR3 sequence reads: CASSPRTGDGEQYF. The CDR3 DNA reads as TGTGCCAGCTCACCAAGGACAGGGGACGGCGAGCAGTACTTC. The full variable domain, its missing parts supplied by reference TRBV18 and TRBJ2-7, is NAGVMQNPRHLVRRRGQEARLRCSPMKGHSHVYWYRQLPEEGLKFMVYLQKENIIDESGMPKERFSAEFPKEGPSILRIQQVVRGDSAAYFCASSPRTGDGEQYFGPGTRLTVT.

V is TRBV6-5 and J is TRBJ2-1; the D gene is possibly TRBD1 (6 bases). The CDR3 length is 15 residues. Looked up from germline, CDR1 is MNHEY and CDR2 is SVGAGI. Trimming removed 6 bases from V and 4 bases from J, with 16 bases in between. For the CDR3, the DNA is TGTGCCAGCAGCCGCGGACAGTTGGCGTACAATGAGCAGTTCTTC. Its translation: CASSRGQLAYNEQFF.

This chain joins TRBV5-4 and TRBJ1-1; perhaps TRBD1 as D (6 bases). Trimming shortened V by 2 bases and J by 1 base, and 9 bases separated the two germline ends. The CDR3 has 14 residues. Germline loops: CDR1 SGHNT, CDR2 YYREEE (reference sequence). CDR3 DNA sequence: TGTGCCAGCAGCTTCAGGGGAGGGAACACTGAAGCTTTCTTT. Its translation: CASSFRGGNTEAFF.

This clone showed up just once. The chain joins TRBV14 to TRBJ2-1; the match to TRBD2 covers 7 bases. The CDR3 runs 14 residues. J was trimmed by 9 bases and V by 5 bases; bases with no gene match: 10. The germline V gene encodes CDR1 SGHDN and CDR2 FVKESK. The CDR3 DNA reads as TGTGCCAGCAGCGCACGGGACTATTCTAGTGAGCAGTTCTTC. Translated: CASSARDYSSEQFF.

The chain combines TRBV5-6 with TRBJ2-7; D ambiguous. V lost 0 bases, J lost 1 base, and 5 bases lay in between. Germline-derived CDR1 and CDR2 are SGHDT and YYEEEE. This CDR3 is 13 amino acids long. CDR3: CASSLAASYEQYF. As DNA, the CDR3 is TGTGCCAGCAGCTTGGCCGCATCCTACGAGCAGTACTTC.

The table lists this clone with a few counts. The chain joins TRBV4-1 to TRBJ2-6; no clear D gene. V lost 4 bases, J lost 1 base, and 8 bases lay in between. The length of the CDR3 is 15 residues. Germline-derived CDR1 and CDR2 are MGHRA and YSYEKL. The CDR3 nucleotides read TGCGCCAGCAGCCTAACGTCGTCTGGGGCCAACGTCCTGACTTTC. Amino acid sequence: CASSLTSSGANVLTF.

This chain joins TRBV18 and TRBJ2-5, with TRBD1 matching over 10 bases. Trimming at V came to 3 bases and at J to 1 base, leaving 5 bases not matched to a gene. The CDR3 runs 16 residues. Germline-derived CDR1 and CDR2 are KGHSH and LQKENI. The CDR3 spells CASSPVDRGFQETQYF. As DNA, the CDR3 is TGTGCCAGCTCACCGGTGGACAGGGGGTTCCAAGAGACCCAGTACTTC.

The chain links TRBV27 to TRBJ2-7, with 8 bases lining up with TRBD1. Germline-derived CDR1 and CDR2 are MNHEY and SMNVEV (reference sequence). The CDR3 sequence is 16 residues long. V shed 3 bases, J shed 2 bases, and the junction held 9 bases outside the gene matches. Here the CDR3 reads CASSFLVGRGPYEQYF. The CDR3 DNA sequence: TGTGCCAGCAGTTTCCTTGTCGGCAGGGGGCCCTACGAGCAGTACTTC.

CDR3 bases: TGCGCCAGCAGCCAGGGACAGGGGACCTACGAGCAGTACTTC. Residues: CASSQGQGTYEQYF. The V call is TRBV4-1, the J call TRBJ2-7, with 10 bases lining up with TRBD1. Germline CDR1 reads MGHRA; CDR2 reads YSYEKL. There are 14 residues in the CDR3. The ends lost 3 bases at V and 2 bases at J; junction bases unmatched: 1.

The chain is built from TRBV10-3 and TRBJ2-1, with D perhaps TRBD2 (5 bases). Germline CDR1 reads ENHRY; CDR2 reads SYGVKD. The V gene lost 2 bases and the J gene lost 8 bases, with 10 bases spanning the gap. The CDR3 is 13 residues long. The CDR3: CAISEMGRDEQFF. Here the CDR3 DNA reads TGTGCCATCAGTGAGATGGGGAGAGATGAGCAGTTCTTC.